This entry describes one T cell receptor (beta chain). Since the library was made to target alpha chains, this beta chain is a stray read and its abundance is not meaningful. Roughly three months, about 14 weeks, into antiretroviral therapy, follow-up blood was collected. All unsorted peripheral T cells were captured because whole blood was used without fractionation. The data were taken from a study of HIV-infected patients and healthy controls. As for the study in general: Viral load fell to undetectable in most of the 16 patients by the second blood draw.

Reverse transcription used around 480 ng RNA and constant-region primers for alpha and beta. Each of the alpha and beta chains got its own library through chain-specific third strand synthesis with indices. Each molecule carried a 12-nucleotide identifier made of two joined random hexamers added before amplification. TCRdb redid the calling of the 5' RACE reads with MiXCR, one entry per CDR3 protein. Of fewer than 400 distinct CDR3 sequences listed, approximately 77% are singletons. The sequence derives from an adult with HIV infection. The material sequenced was blood, taken during antiretroviral therapy.

CDR3 loop: CASSRQGISTEAFF. The CDR3 DNA sequence: TGTGCCAGCAGCCGACAGGGTATTAGCACTGAAGCTTTCTTT. The genes are TRBV28 and TRBJ1-1; 7 nucleotides align to TRBD1. Germline trimming cut 6 bases from V and 4 bases from J; bases unmatched to any gene: 8. Per the germline V gene, CDR1 is MDHEN and CDR2 is SYDVKM. CDR3 size: 14 residues. Combining the CDR3 with reference TRBV28 and TRBJ1-1 gives the whole variable domain DVKVTQSSRYLVKRTGEKVFLECVQDMDHENMFWYRQDPGLGLRLIYFSYDVKMKEKGDIPEGYSVSREKKERFSLILESASTNQTSMYLCASSRQGISTEAFFGQGTRLTVV.